This TCR beta chain was sequenced during a study of T-cell memory formation after mild COVID-19. TCRdb reprocessed the 5' RACE reads with MiXCR, giving one entry per CDR3 protein. The table records 250,000 to 300,000 distinct CDR3 sequences, less than 20% of them present only once. Turning to this clonotype: Antigen: not known.

Overall study results and limits: Pre-infection memory showed some responding clones, and this suggested that cross-reactive memory joined. For contracting clones, CD4+ ones sat mainly in CM and EM, CD8+ in EMRA.

The CDR3 length is 14 residues. Germline V gene lookup returns CDR1 SGHVS and CDR2 FQNEAQ. V lost 6 bases and J 7 bases, leaving 18 bases between the germline ends. Material: PBMCs or a T cell subset sorted from them (not recorded which). This receptor was obtained from a man younger than 30 who had mild COVID-19 (a few samples of this study predate the infection). Cell type and time point are not known. J is TRBJ2-5 and V is TRBV7-8; D is tentatively TRBD1 or TRBD2 (6 bases each). The CDR3 DNA is TGTGCCAGCAGAGTCCCCCGGGGGCCCAGGACCCAGTACTTC. This gives the protein CASRVPRGPRTQYF. Full variable domain (remainder filled in from reference TRBV7-8 and TRBJ2-5): GAGVSQSPRYKVAKRGQDVALRCDPISGHVSLFWYQQALGQGPEFLTYFQNEAQLDKSGLPSDRFFAERPEGSVSTLKIQRTQQEDSAVYLCASRVPRGPRTQYFGPGTRLLVL.